This T cell receptor (beta chain) came from a study of T cells in localized non-small cell lung cancer (TCRdb year 2020). The study in broad terms: The study analyzed T cell repertoires of 236 early-stage NSCLC patients, comparing tumors and uninvolved tumor-adjacent lungs. The cohort consisted of around 250 treatment-naive NSCLC patients whose localized lung tumors had been resected. NSCLC patients had a mean age of approximately 70 years, and around 130 were male and around 110 female. The investigation overall reported the following: Longer overall survival was associated with higher T cell density in blood, whereas shorter survival was associated with higher clonality in adjacent lung. Uninvolved tumor-adjacent lung showed the highest T cell clonality, higher than tumor, which suggests more focused antigenic responses in the uninvolved tumor-adjacent lung. Because multi-region sequencing of the tumors was not done, intratumor heterogeneity could not be ruled out. Because of the exploratory design, TCR variables were selected using unadjusted p-values without false-discovery rate correction. A median of roughly 60 of the top 100 tumor clones were detected in paired uninvolved adjacent lung, and 25 to 35 of these tumor clones were also found among the top 100 clones of the paired uninvolved adjacent lung.

In regard to this clone: What this receptor recognizes is not known. Within one base of it there is no much larger clone, and no base qualities were kept.

The CDR3 measures 15 amino acids from cysteine to phenylalanine. Left in the record is the CDR3 DNA by itself, 45 bases read in frame from the first base. Based on the germline V gene, the CDR1 and CDR2 sequences are SGHRS and YFSETQ. V loses 0 bases of germline sequence and J loses 4 bases, and the interval between the two ends is 11 bases. At diagnosis, peripheral blood, uninvolved tumor-adjacent lung and tumor were collected and stored as a combination of fresh-frozen and FFPE material. For TCR repertoire profiling, blood samples were analyzed as peripheral blood mononuclear cells. TCR beta CDR3 regions were sequenced from DNA using the immunoSEQ Assay. The study's processing was this. To compute T cell density, TCR beta template counts were normalized to usable DNA, which was estimated by amplifying housekeeping genes. Using the preseqR package, richness was estimated by extrapolating to 120,000 templates for tissue samples and 400,000 templates for PBMC samples. Clonality was taken to be one minus Pielou's evenness. Tissue-enriched TCRs were identified by differential abundance testing using productive amino-acid clonotypes, minimum total count 5 and alpha 0.1. Repertoire overlap between compartments was quantified with the Jaccard Index and Morisita Overlap Index. TCR beta CDR3s were clustered by GLIPH together with public tetramer-defined viral CDR3s, and at least three viral sequences plus V-gene enrichment were required for viral motifs. This immuneACCESS table, as held by TCRdb, lists in-frame sequences with V and J called but not all clones. Of the missing ones, under half trace to an unresolved V gene in checked studies; the others have no known cause. From that table come the V and J calls and clone size; the DNA was used to work out D and trimming. This sample has about 40,000 clones in its table, and 80% to 85% of those were observed once. The ten most abundant clones make up approximately 7.4% of the sample.

The sequenced sample was peripheral blood mononuclear cells, obtained before any cancer treatment. This TCR was sampled from a male donor older than 55 with stage II lung adenocarcinoma. The receptor chain draws on TRBV5-1 and TRBJ1-5; possibly the D gene is TRBD1, per 6 matching bases. The CDR3: CASSLDSGTNQPQHF. The DNA sequence is given as TGCGCCAGCAGCTTGGATTCAGGGACAAATCAGCCCCAGCATTTT.